This T cell receptor (beta chain) was obtained from a study of blood T cell repertoires in COVID-19. Study-level background: Researchers got acute and convalescent COVID-19 samples from the United States, Italy and Spain. From T cells, B-cell-depleted T cells, or PBMCs came the material, which was cDNA or gDNA.

V lost 5 bases and J 4 bases, leaving 18 bases between the germline ends. Germline V CDR1 and CDR2: LGHDT, YNNKEL (reference sequence). This CDR3 comprises 16 residues. Data came from immunoSEQ multiplex PCR; TCRdb stores just in-frame clones and leaves some out. The sample has 360,000 or so clones, under 85% seen once. In Cohort 3, a recovered donor had either two negative PCRs, clearance, or symptom resolution. V and J are TRBV3-1 (or the pseudogene TRBV3-2) and TRBJ2-1; TRBD1 might be the D (7 bases). Sequencing input: PBMCs or T cells enriched from blood (not recorded which). The TCR sequence derives from a woman between 45 and 60 years old who had recovered from COVID-19. CDR3 coding DNA: TGTGCCAGCAGCGCAGGGGGGCAGAGCGGATACAATGAGCAGTTCTTC. Translation: CASSAGGQSGYNEQFF.